The rows below give T cell receptor beta chains drawn from one sample of a study of early T cells in non-severe SARS-CoV-2 infection. Each CDR3 protein gets one entry after TCRdb re-called the 5' RACE reads with MiXCR. The sample includes tens of thousands of distinct CDR3 sequences, 9.5% to 15% of them seen just once. The sequencing sample was made of whole blood. The source of these receptors is an adult who was a healthcare worker with PCR-confirmed SARS-CoV-2 infection or an uninfected control (not recorded which). Both conserved end residues are part of each CDR3. The D gene is left open where the match is weak. Not every row has a clone size; where given, it reads once, few, many or a size class.

>TRBV19|TRBJ2-7|many|.
CASSRESSYEQYF
TGTGCCAGTAGTAGGGAATCCTCCTACGAGCAGTACTTC
>TRBV11-2|TRBJ2-1|.|TRBD2
CASSPSRTRTSGIYNEQFF
TGTGCCAGCAGCCCCTCCCGTACCCGGACTAGCGGGATTTACAATGAGCAGTTCTTC
>TRBV11-2|TRBJ1-1|.|.
CASSFGLTEAFF
TGTGCCAGCAGCTTTGGGCTCACTGAAGCTTTCTTT
>TRBV30|TRBJ2-3|.|.
CAWSSLPGLKSDTQYF
TGTGCCTGGAGTTCCCTGCCGGGACTGAAGTCAGATACGCAGTATTTT
>TRBV10-1|TRBJ2-7|few|.
CASSESQGRYEQYF
TGCGCCAGCAGTGAGTCGCAGGGACGGTACGAGCAGTACTTC
>TRBV6-2/TRBV6-3|TRBJ2-1|many|.
CASSSGLGYNEQFF
TGTGCCAGCAGTTCCGGACTGGGATACAATGAGCAGTTCTTC
>TRBV6-6|TRBJ2-5|.|.
CASSYAGAGETQYF
TGTGCCAGCAGTTACGCGGGGGCGGGCGAGACCCAGTACTTC
>TRBV20-1|TRBJ2-7|many|TRBD1
CSARGRGPGLSYEQYF
TGCAGTGCTAGAGGCAGGGGGCCGGGACTCTCCTACGAGCAGTACTTC
>TRBV7-2|TRBJ2-1|.|.
CASSLQVRDEQFF
TGTGCCAGCAGCTTGCAGGTTCGCGATGAGCAGTTCTTC
>TRBV9|TRBJ1-3|.|.
CASSPTIDSSGNTIYF
TGTGCCAGCAGCCCGACAATCGACAGCTCTGGAAACACCATATATTTT
>TRBV5-8|TRBJ1-5|many|.
CASSLAQPQHF
TGTGCCAGCAGCTTAGCTCAGCCCCAGCATTTT
>TRBV20-1|TRBJ2-1|few|.
CSAATEYNEQFF
TGCAGTGCCGCGACAGAGTACAATGAGCAGTTCTTC
>TRBV7-9|TRBJ2-1|many|.
CASSLDRPFYNEQFF
TGTGCCAGCAGCTTAGACCGCCCGTTCTACAATGAGCAGTTCTTC
>TRBV6-6|TRBJ1-6|few|TRBD1
CASRLGQGSYNSPLHF
TGTGCCAGCAGACTTGGACAGGGGAGCTATAATTCACCCCTCCACTTT
>TRBV3-1|TRBJ2-4|.|.
CASSQDVGRAKNIQYF
TGTGCCAGCAGCCAAGACGTGGGGAGAGCCAAAAACATTCAGTACTTC
>TRBV7-9|TRBJ1-4|many|.
CASSAVGRAGEKLFF
TGTGCCAGCAGCGCCGTGGGCAGGGCTGGAGAAAAACTGTTTTTT
>TRBV12-3/TRBV12-4|TRBJ2-7|.|TRBD2
CASSFSGTSGEQYF
TGTGCCAGCAGTTTCTCCGGGACTAGCGGCGAGCAGTACTTC
>TRBV5-6|TRBJ2-7|few|.
CVSSWRRYEQYF
TGTGTCAGCAGCTGGAGGCGGTACGAGCAGTACTTC
>TRBV29-1|TRBJ2-7|.|.
CSVGGQFGYEQYF
TGCAGCGTTGGCGGACAGTTCGGTTACGAGCAGTACTTC
>TRBV10-2|TRBJ1-1|.|.
CASSEFGSNTEAFF
TGCGCCAGCAGTGAGTTCGGTTCGAACACTGAAGCTTTCTTT
>TRBV6-6|TRBJ1-6|many|.
CASSYGTYDINNSPLHF
TGTGCCAGCAGTTACGGGACATACGACATCAATAATTCACCCCTCCACTTT
>TRBV15|TRBJ1-3|.|.
CATSRDLAGNTIYF
TGTGCCACCAGCAGAGATTTGGCCGGAAACACCATATATTTT
>TRBV27|TRBJ1-1|many|.
CASGELGLNTEAFF
TGTGCCAGCGGGGAGTTGGGCCTGAACACTGAAGCTTTCTTT
>TRBV20-1|TRBJ2-5|many|TRBD1
CSASRTGMETQYF
TGCAGTGCTAGTCGGACAGGGATGGAGACCCAGTACTTC
>TRBV6-5|TRBJ2-1|.|TRBD1
CASSRGQGNHNEQFF
TGTGCCAGCAGTCGCGGACAGGGGAACCACAATGAGCAGTTCTTC
>TRBV19|TRBJ1-2|few|.
CASSPRQASGLRGYTF
TGTGCCAGTAGCCCCCGACAGGCCTCAGGTCTTCGGGGCTACACCTTC
>TRBV7-9|TRBJ1-1|.|.
CASSYRDTTEAFF
TGTGCCAGCAGCTACCGGGACACCACTGAAGCTTTCTTT
>TRBV20-1|TRBJ1-1|.|TRBD1
CSATAPDRGTEAFF
TGCAGTGCTACTGCCCCAGACAGGGGTACTGAAGCTTTCTTT
>TRBV10-3|TRBJ2-7|.|TRBD1
CAISEQGAMAYEQYF
TGTGCCATCAGTGAACAGGGGGCTATGGCCTACGAGCAGTACTTC
>TRBV12-3/TRBV12-4|TRBJ1-5|.|.
CASRQTNQPKHF
TGTGCCAGCAGACAGACAAATCAGCCCAAGCATTTT
>TRBV5-1|TRBJ2-1|.|TRBD2
CASSLMGGSYNEQFF
TGCGCCAGCAGTCTTATGGGGGGGTCCTACAATGAGCAGTTCTTC
>TRBV6-5|TRBJ1-1|.|.
CASSYSNRAMNTEAFF
TGTGCCAGCAGTTACTCGAACAGGGCGATGAACACTGAAGCTTTCTTT
>TRBV4-2|TRBJ1-1|.|.
CASSQAEWESTEAFF
TGTGCCAGCAGCCAAGCTGAGTGGGAGAGCACTGAAGCTTTCTTT
>TRBV10-3|TRBJ1-2|many|TRBD1
CAISDRQGDYGYTF
TGTGCCATCAGTGATCGACAGGGGGATTATGGCTACACCTTC
>TRBV15|TRBJ1-1|few|TRBD1
CATSRVYDRETEAFF
TGTGCCACCAGCAGAGTCTATGACAGGGAGACTGAAGCTTTCTTT
>TRBV18|TRBJ1-2|few|.
CASSPQADRRRNGYTF
TGTGCCAGCTCACCTCAGGCGGACCGCCGAAGAAATGGCTACACCTTC
>TRBV20-1|TRBJ2-3|many|.
CSASEISTQYF
TGCAGTGCTAGCGAGATTAGCACGCAGTATTTT